A single T cell receptor (beta chain) is shown here with its context. Its antigen is unidentified. Donors with ophthalmopathy: moderate-to-severe activity, CAS ≥3, NOSPECS ≥4, duration under 3 months. These data come from a study of Graves' ophthalmopathy and Graves' hyperthyroidism. Study findings and constraints: Ophthalmopathy progression was predicted with under 71% sensitivity and approximately 72% specificity. A roughly 83% specificity and just under 90% sensitivity were achieved by a 13-signature model that separated ophthalmopathy from stable hyperthyroidism.

The authors amplified TCR beta CDR3 regions, and they did so from RNA transcripts for repertoire sequencing. HTBI primers primed a first-round RT-PCR, and a second-round multiplex PCR followed. TCRdb fed the multiplex PCR reads into MiXCR, producing one record per CDR3 protein. The sample has about 160,000 distinct CDR3 sequences, around 40% seen once; the top ten hold 8% to 9%. The sequencing sample was made of peripheral blood. The TCR comes from a man aged 30 to 39 with Graves' ophthalmopathy.

The CDR3 bases are TGTGCCAGCAGTCGGTGGACAGGGGGAAGTAATTCACCCCTCCACTTT. Encoded protein: CASSRWTGGSNSPLHF. V usage is TRBV12-3 or TRBV12-4 and J usage is TRBJ1-6; TRBD1 aligns across 10 bases. V trimming: 5 bases; J trimming: 6 bases; junction bases outside the gene matches: 7. This CDR3 spans 16 amino acids.